The rows below give T cell receptor beta chains drawn from one sample of a study of T-cell reconstitution after alpha-beta-depleted transplantation in children. In TCRdb, the PCR reads were re-called with MiXCR into one record per CDR3 protein. The sample has around 600,000 distinct CDR3 sequences, around 17% seen once; the top ten hold about 1.1%. The material was PBMCs from the stem cell graft donor, obtained from the stem cell graft. The receptors originated from a human donor who donated a stem cell graft to a child with acute myeloid leukemia. Each CDR3 is given without its conserved first and last residue. A D gene is named only where the DNA matches it firmly.

cdr3_length	d_call	v_call	cdr3_aa
12	-	TRBV6-4	ASSNEAGANVLT
10	-	TRBV20-1	SASLGRDRAF
11	-	TRBV7-2	ASSLALQGELF
12	-	TRBV9	ASSVGGVNEKLF
12	-	TRBV20-1	SAREAGGGYGYT
9	-	TRBV5-1	ASRDGSPLH
10	-	TRBV20-1	SAPSSAYTQY
13	-	TRBV5-1	ASRLEASGTGELF
11	TRBD2	TRBV20-1	SEGRGGRDEQF
10	-	TRBV25-1	ASTVGATEAF
15	TRBD1	TRBV10-3	AISESPTGANTGELF
11	-	TRBV5-5	ASSYERGQPQH
13	-	TRBV20-1	SAPPGGASNYGYT
13	-	TRBV20-1	SARDGTDLRNTIY
13	TRBD1	TRBV7-8	ASSGEDRANTEAF
11	-	TRBV6-5	ASSPGTGAEAF
8	-	TRBV20-1	SAEEEKLF
12	-	TRBV25-1	ASGHRFGANVLT
12	-	TRBV7-2	ASSLQWGTDTQY
14	TRBD1	TRBV20-1	SAKPGTGFGNQPQH
12	TRBD1	TRBV28	ASRGPLGQDIQY
11	-	TRBV20-1	SAQNEGNQPQH
14	TRBD1	TRBV20-1	SARYLGTDSYNEQF
12	TRBD1	TRBV20-1	SASTGVGQETQY
12	-	TRBV7-2	ASSFVVGGETQY
11	-	TRBV29-1	SVKGSTILEAF
12	-	TRBV5-1	ASSQAEIYNEQF
10	-	TRBV29-1	SVSGWSGELF
12	TRBD1	TRBV7-2	ASSFNRGTGELF
12	-	TRBV10-3	AINRAGEGSPLH
14	TRBD1	TRBV7-2	ASSSLGGRGYVPQH
13	TRBD2	TRBV2	ASSAWTSGGDTQY
11	-	TRBV18	ASSPSQENEAF